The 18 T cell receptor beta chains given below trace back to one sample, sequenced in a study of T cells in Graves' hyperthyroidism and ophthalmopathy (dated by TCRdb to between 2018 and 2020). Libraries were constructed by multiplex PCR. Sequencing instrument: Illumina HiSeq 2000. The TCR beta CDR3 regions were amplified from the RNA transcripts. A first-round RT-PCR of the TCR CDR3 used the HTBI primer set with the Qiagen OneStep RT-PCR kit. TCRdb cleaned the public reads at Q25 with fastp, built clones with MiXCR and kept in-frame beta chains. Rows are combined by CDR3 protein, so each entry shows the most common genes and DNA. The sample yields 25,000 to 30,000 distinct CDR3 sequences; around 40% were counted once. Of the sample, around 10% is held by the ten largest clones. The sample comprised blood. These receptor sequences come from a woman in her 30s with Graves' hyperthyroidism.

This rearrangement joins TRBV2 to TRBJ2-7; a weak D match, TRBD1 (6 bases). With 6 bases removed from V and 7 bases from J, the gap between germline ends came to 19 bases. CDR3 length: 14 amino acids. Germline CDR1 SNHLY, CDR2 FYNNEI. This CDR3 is CASSAGVFTGEQYF. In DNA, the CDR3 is TGTGCCAGCAGCGCAGGGGTCTTCACGGGGGAGCAGTACTTC.

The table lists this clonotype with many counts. Here the CDR3 reads CATDRGDHNEQFF. DNA for the CDR3: TGTGCCACCGACAGAGGAGACCACAATGAGCAGTTCTTC. The V gene is TRBV6-1, the J gene TRBJ2-1, with a tentative D call TRBD1 (5 bases). Looked up from germline, CDR1 is MNHNS and CDR2 is SASEGT. Trimming took off 10 bases at V and 5 bases at J, with 15 bases between the two ends. The CDR3 loop spans 13 amino acids.

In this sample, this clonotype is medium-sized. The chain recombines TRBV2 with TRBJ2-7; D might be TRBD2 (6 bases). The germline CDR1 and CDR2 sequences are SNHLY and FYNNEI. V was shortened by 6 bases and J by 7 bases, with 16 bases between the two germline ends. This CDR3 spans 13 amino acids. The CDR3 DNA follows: TGTGCCAGCAGGGAGGGTTCTGTGGGGGAGCAGTACTTC. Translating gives CASREGSVGEQYF. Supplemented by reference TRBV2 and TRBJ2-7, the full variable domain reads EPEVTQTPSHQVTQMGQEVILRCVPISNHLYFYWYRQILGQKVEFLVSFYNNEISEKSEIFDDQFSVERPDGSNFTLKIRSTKLEDSAMYFCASREGSVGEQYFGPGTRLTVT.

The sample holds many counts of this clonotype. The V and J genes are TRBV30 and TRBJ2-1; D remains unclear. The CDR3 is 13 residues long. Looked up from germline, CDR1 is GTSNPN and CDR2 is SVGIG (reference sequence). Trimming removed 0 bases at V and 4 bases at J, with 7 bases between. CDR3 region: CAWSVLRYNEQFF. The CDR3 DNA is TGTGCCTGGAGTGTTCTGAGGTACAATGAGCAGTTCTTC.

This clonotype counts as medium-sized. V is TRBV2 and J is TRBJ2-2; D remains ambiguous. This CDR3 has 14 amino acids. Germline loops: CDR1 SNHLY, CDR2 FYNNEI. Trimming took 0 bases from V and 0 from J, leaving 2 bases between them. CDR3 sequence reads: CASSEATNTGELFF. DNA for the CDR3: TGTGCCAGCAGTGAAGCGACGAACACCGGGGAGCTGTTTTTT.

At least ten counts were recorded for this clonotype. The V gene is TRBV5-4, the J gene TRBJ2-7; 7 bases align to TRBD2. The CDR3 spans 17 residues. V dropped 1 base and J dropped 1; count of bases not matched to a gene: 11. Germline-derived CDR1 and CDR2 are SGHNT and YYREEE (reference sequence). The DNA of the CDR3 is TGTGCCAGCAGCTTGTTGCTGTTAGCTAGCGGTTCCTACGAGCAGTACTTC. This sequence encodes CASSLLLLASGSYEQYF.

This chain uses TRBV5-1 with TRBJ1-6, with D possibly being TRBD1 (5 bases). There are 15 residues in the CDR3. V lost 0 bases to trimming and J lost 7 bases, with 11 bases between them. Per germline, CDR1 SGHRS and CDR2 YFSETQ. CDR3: CASSLDGRENSPLHF. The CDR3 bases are TGCGCCAGCAGCTTGGACGGCAGGGAGAATTCACCCCTCCACTTT.

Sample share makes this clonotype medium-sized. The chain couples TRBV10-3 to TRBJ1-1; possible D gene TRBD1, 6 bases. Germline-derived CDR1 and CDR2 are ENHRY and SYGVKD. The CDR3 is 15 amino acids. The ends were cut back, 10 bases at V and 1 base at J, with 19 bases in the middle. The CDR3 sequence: CASVKDQGSNTEAFF. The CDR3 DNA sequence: TGTGCCAGTGTCAAGGATCAGGGGTCGAACACTGAAGCTTTCTTT.

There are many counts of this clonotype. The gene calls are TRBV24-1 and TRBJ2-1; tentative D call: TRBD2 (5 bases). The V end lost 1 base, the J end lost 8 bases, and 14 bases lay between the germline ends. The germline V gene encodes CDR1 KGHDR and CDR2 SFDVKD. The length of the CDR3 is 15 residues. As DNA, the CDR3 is TGTGCCACCAGTGATTTTAACGGGGTTGGGGATGAGCAGTTCTTC. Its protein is CATSDFNGVGDEQFF.

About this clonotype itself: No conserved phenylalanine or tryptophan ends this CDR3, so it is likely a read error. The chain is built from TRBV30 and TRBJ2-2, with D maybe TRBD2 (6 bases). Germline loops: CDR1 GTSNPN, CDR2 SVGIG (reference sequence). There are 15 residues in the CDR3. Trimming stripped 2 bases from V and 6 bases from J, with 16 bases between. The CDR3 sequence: CAWSRRAGGAGELFL. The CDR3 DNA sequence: TGTGCCTGGAGTCGGCGGGCCGGGGGAGCCGGGGAGCTGTTTCTT.

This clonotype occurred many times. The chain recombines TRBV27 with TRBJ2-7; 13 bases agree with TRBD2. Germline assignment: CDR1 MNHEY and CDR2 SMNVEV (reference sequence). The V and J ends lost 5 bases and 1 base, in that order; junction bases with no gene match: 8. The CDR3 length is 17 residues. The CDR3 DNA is TGTGCCAGCAGTCCGGGACTAGCGGGGAGCGGGTCCTACGAGCAGTACTTC. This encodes CASSPGLAGSGSYEQYF.

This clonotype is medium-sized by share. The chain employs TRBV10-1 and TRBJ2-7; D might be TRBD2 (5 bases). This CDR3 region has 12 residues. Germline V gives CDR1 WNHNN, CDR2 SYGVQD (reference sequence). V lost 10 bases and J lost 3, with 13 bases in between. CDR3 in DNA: TGCGCCACCCTAGAGAGGGACTACGAGCAGTACTTC. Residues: CATLERDYEQYF.

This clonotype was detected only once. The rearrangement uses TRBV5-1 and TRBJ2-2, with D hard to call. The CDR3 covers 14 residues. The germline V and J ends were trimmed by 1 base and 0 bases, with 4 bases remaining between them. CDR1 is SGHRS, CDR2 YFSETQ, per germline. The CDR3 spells CASSLKTNTGELFF. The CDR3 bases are TGCGCCAGCAGCTTGAAGACGAACACCGGGGAGCTGTTTTTT.

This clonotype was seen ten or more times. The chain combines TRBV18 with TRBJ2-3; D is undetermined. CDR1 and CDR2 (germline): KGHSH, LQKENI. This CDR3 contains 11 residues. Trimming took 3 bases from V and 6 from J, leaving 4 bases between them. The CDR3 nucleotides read TGTGCCAGCTCACCTCTGGATACGCAGTATTTT. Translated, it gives CASSPLDTQYF.

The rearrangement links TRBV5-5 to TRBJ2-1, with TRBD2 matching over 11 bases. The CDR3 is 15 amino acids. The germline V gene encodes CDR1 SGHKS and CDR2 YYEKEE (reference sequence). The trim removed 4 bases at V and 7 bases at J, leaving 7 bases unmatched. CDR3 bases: TGTGCCAGCAGCCTCAATAGCGGGGGGGGGAATGAGCAGTTCTTC. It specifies CASSLNSGGGNEQFF.

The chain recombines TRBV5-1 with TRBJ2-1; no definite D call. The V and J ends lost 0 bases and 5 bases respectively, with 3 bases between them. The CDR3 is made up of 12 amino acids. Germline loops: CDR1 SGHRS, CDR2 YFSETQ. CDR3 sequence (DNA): TGCGCCAGCAGCTTGGAAGACAATGAGCAGTTCTTC. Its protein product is CASSLEDNEQFF.

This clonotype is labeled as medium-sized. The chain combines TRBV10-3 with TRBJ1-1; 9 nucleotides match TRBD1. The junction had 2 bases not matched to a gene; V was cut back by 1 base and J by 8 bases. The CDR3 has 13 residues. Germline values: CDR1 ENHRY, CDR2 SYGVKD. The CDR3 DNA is TGTGCCATCAGTGAGTTGGGGACAGGGGAAGCTTTCTTT. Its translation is CAISELGTGEAFF.

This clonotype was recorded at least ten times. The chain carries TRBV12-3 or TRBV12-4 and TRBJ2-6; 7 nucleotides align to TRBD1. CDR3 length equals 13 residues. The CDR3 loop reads CATRGRGANVLTF. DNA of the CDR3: TGTGCTACAAGGGGGCGGGGGGCCAACGTCCTGACTTTC.